Given below is one T cell receptor (beta chain) in context. Its antigen is not known. These data originate in a study of cytomegalovirus exposure and HLA in healthy donors. Regarding the study as a whole: A later analysis reportedly identified an Asian-associated ancestry cluster as carrying fewer N-insertions than the roughly 700-donor mean. HLA allele associations emerged for roughly 16,000 TCR beta sequences in a later analysis, at 0.05 false discovery rate.

The CDR3 is made up of 15 amino acids. Germline V gene lookup returns CDR1 SGHVS and CDR2 FNYEAQ. The trim removed 1 base at V and 3 bases at J, leaving 5 bases unmatched. PCR primers comprised 60 Vbeta and 13 Jbeta primers. Only in-frame clones appear in the TCRdb table, and some are missing; sequencing was by immunoSEQ multiplex PCR. Found here are some 140,000 clones, around 80% of them singletons; the top ten hold over 5%. This chain connects TRBV7-6 to TRBJ2-7, with 8 bases matching TRBD2. Sequenced sample: PBMCs. The sequence was obtained from a woman aged 40 to 50 in good health and CMV-seropositive. As DNA, the CDR3 is TGTGCCAGCAGCTTAGTTGCGGGAGGAGTCTACGAGCAGTACTTC. Protein product: CASSLVAGGVYEQYF.